The source of this TCR beta chain is a study of naive and memory T cell subsets. Trimming took 2 bases from V and 2 from J, leaving 4 bases between them. CDR1 is MNHEY and CDR2 is SMNVEV in the germline V gene (reference sequence). The CDR3 runs to 14 residues. Both TRBC1 and TRBC2 were covered by a beta constant-region primer of two equimolar oligonucleotides. Nested alpha and beta constant-region primers with the SP2 primer drove four PCR rounds on ligated cDNA. TCRdb redid the calling of the UMI-ligation and nested PCR reads with MiXCR, one entry per CDR3 protein. The sample contains 150,000 or so distinct CDR3 sequences, 20% to 25% of which appear only once. Study-level results: Naive repertoires, especially CD8, held a few larger clonotypes, possibly memory cells re-expressing CD45RA. Clonotypes are single alpha or beta chains, not paired receptors.

A word on this clonotype: What it binds is unknown.

This chain joins TRBV27 and TRBJ2-6; the D is unclear. Specimen: naive CD4+ T cells from blood. This receptor was identified in a human donor in good health. This chain's CDR3 is CASSLIAGANVLTF. DNA of the CDR3: TGTGCCAGCAGTTTAATAGCTGGGGCCAACGTCCTGACTTTC.